This TCR beta chain emerged from a study of memory CD4+ T cells and cytomegalovirus serostatus. Study observations and caveats: Of roughly 180 reported CMV TCRbeta sequences, under 70 were found in memory CD4+ repertoires.

This CDR3 is 13 amino acids long. From germline, CDR1 is SNHLY and CDR2 FYNNEI. V lost 4 bases and J 5 bases, leaving 9 bases between the germline ends. Single viable CD3+CD4+CD8-CD45RO+ cells were sorted as the memory CD4+ T cells. Libraries were prepared by immunoSEQ multiplex PCR; TCRdb keeps only in-frame clonotypes and omits some of them. The data hold tens of thousands of clones, with around 76% observed a single time. This clone was seen a handful of times. Its antigen is unknown. This chain joins TRBV2 and TRBJ1-3; D gene unclear. The sample taken for sequencing was memory CD4+ T cells from blood. This receptor was identified in an adult in good health and CMV-seronegative. Some clones in this sample may be carry-over from other donors' samples. CDR3: CASSAGWRNTIYF. The CDR3 bases are TGTGCCAGCAGTGCCGGATGGAGAAACACCATATATTTT.